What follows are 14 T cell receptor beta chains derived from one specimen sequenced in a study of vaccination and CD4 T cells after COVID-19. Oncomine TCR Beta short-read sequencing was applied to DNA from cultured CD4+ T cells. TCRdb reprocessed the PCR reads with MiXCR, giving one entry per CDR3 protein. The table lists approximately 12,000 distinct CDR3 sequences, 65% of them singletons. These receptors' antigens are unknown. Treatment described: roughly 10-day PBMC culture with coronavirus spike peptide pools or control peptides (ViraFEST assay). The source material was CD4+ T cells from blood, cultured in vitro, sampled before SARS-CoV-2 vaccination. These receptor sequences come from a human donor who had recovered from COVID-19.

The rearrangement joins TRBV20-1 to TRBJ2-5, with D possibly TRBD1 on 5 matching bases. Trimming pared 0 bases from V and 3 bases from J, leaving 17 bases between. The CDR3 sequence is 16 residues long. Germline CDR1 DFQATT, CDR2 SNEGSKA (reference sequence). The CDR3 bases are TGCAGTGCTAGAGATCCTACAGGAGCCCCCGAAGAGACCCAGTACTTC. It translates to CSARDPTGAPEETQYF.

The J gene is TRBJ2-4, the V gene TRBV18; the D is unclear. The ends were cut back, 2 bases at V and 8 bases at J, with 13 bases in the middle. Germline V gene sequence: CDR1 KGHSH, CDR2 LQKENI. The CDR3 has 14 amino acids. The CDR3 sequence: CASSPSTVQDIQYF. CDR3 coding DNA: TGTGCCAGCTCACCATCGACGGTCCAAGACATTCAGTACTTC.

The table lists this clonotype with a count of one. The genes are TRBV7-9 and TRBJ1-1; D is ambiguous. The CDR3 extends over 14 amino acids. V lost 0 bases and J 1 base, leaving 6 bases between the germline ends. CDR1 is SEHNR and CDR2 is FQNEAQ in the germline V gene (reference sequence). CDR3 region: CASSLAPPNTEAFF. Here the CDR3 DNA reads TGTGCCAGCAGCTTAGCGCCCCCGAACACTGAAGCTTTCTTT.

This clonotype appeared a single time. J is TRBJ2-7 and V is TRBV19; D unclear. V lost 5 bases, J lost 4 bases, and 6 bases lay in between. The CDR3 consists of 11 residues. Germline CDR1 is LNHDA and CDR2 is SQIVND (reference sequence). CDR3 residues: CASSSKYEQYF. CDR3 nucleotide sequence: TGTGCCAGTAGTTCGAAATACGAGCAGTACTTC.

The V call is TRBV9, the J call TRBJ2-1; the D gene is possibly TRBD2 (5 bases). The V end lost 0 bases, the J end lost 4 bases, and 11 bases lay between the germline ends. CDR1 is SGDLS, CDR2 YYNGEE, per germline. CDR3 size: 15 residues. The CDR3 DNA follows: TGTGCCAGCAGCGTAGCGGGGTCCCTTTACAATGAGCAGTTCTTC. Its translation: CASSVAGSLYNEQFF.

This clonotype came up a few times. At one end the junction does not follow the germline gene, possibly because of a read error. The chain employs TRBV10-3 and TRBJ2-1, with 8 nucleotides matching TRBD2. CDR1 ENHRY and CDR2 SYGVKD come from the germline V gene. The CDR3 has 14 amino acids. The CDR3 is CASSREGSYNEQFF. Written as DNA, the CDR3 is TGTGCCAGCAGTCGGGAGGGCTCCTACAATGAGCAGTTCTTC.

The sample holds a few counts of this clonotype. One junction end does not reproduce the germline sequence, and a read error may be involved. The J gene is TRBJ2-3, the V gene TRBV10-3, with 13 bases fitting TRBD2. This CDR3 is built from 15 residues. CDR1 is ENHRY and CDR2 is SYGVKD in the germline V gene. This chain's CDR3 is CASSELAGGPDTQYF. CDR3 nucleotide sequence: TGTGCCAGCAGTGAACTAGCGGGAGGGCCAGATACGCAGTATTTT.

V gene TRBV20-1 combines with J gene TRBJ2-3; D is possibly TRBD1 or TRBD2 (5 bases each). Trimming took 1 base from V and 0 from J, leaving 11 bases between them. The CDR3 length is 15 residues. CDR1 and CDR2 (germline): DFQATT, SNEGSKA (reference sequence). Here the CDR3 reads CSARGGFTSTDTQYF. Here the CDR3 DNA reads TGCAGTGCTAGAGGGGGGTTCACTAGCACAGATACGCAGTATTTT.

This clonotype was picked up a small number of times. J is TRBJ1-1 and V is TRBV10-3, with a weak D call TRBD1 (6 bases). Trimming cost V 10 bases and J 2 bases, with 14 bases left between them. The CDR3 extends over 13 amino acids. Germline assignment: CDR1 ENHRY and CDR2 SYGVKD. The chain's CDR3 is CATSRDINTEAFF. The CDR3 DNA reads TGTGCCACTAGCAGGGACATTAACACTGAAGCTTTCTTT.

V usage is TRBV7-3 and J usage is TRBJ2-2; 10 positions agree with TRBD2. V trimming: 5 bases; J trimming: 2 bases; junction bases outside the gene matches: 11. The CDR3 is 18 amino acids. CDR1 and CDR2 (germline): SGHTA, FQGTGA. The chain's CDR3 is CASSPYPGLAANTGELFF. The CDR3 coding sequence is TGTGCCAGCAGCCCCTACCCCGGACTAGCGGCCAACACCGGGGAGCTGTTTTTT. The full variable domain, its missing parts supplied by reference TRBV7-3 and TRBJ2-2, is GAGVSQTPSNKVTEKGKYVELRCDPISGHTALYWYRQSLGQGPEFLIYFQGTGAADDSGLPNDRFFAVRPEGSVSTLKIQRTERGDSAVYLCASSPYPGLAANTGELFFGEGSRLTVL.

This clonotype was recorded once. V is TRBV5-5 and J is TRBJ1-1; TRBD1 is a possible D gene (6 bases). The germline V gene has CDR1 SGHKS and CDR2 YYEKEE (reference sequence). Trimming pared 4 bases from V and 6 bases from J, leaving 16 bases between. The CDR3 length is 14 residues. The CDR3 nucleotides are TGTGCCAGCAGCCACAGACAGGCCCAGCCTGAAGCTTTCTTT. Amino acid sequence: CASSHRQAQPEAFF.

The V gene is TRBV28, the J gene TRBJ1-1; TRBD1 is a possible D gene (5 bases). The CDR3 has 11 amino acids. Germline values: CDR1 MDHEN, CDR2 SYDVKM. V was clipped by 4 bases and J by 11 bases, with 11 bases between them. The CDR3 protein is CASSSAGRAFF. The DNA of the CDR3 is TGTGCCAGCAGTTCGGCAGGGAGGGCTTTCTTT. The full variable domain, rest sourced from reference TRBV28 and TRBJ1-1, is DVKVTQSSRYLVKRTGEKVFLECVQDMDHENMFWYRQDPGLGLRLIYFSYDVKMKEKGDIPEGYSVSREKKERFSLILESASTNQTSMYLCASSSAGRAFFGQGTRLTVV.

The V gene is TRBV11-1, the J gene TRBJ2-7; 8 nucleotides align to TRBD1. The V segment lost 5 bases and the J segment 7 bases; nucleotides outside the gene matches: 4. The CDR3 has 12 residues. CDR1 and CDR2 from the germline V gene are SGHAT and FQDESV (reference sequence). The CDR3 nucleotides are TGTGCCAGCAGCGGACAGGGACGAGAGCAGTACTTC. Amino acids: CASSGQGREQYF.

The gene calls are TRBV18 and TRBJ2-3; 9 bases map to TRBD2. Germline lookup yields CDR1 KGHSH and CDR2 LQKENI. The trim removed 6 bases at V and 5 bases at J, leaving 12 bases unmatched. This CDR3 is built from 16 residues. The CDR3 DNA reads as TGTGCCAGCTCTAATAGCGGGAGATGGTCTGGAGATACGCAGTATTTT. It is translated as CASSNSGRWSGDTQYF.